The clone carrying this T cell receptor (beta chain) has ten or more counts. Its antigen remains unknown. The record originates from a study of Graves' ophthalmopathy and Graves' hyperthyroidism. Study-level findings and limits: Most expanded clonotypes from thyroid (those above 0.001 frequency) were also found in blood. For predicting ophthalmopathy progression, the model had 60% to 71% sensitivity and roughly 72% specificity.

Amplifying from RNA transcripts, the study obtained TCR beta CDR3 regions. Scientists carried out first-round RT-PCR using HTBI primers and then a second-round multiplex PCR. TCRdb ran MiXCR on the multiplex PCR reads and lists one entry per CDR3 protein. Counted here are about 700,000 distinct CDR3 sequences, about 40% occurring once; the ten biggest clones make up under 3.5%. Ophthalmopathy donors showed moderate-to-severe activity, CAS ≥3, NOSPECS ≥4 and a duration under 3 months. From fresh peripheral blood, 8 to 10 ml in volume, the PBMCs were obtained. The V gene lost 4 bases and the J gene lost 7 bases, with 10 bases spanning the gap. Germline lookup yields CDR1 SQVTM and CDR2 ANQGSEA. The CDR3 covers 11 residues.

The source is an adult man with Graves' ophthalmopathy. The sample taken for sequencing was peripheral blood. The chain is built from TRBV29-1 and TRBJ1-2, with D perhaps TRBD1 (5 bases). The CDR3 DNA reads TGCAGCGTTGCAGGGATGCTTGGCTACACCTTC. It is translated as CSVAGMLGYTF.